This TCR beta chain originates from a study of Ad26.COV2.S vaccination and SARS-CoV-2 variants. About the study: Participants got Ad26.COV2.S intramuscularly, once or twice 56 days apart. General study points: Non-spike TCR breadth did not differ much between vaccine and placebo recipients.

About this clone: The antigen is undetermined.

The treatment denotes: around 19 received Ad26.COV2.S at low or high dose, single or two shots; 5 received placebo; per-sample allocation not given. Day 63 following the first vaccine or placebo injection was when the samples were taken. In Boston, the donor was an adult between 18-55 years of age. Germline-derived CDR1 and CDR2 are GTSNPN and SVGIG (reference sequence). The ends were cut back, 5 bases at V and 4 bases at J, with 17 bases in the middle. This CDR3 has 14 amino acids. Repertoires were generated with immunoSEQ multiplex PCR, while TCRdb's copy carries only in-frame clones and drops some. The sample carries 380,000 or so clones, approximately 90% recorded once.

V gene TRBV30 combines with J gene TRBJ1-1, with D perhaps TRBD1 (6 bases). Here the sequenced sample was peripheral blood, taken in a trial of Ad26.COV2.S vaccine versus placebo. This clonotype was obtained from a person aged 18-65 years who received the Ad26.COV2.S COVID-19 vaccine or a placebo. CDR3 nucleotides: TGTGCCTGGGGGAAACAGGGAGGTGGCACTGAAGCTTTCTTT. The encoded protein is CAWGKQGGGTEAFF.